Presented here are 2 T cell receptor beta chains from one specimen sequenced in a study of T cells in women clearing cervical HPV infection. TCRdb keeps only in-frame clones here, not all; method: immunoSEQ multiplex PCR. This sample contains about 20,000 clones. The sequencing sample was made of blood buffy coat. These receptors were obtained from a woman between 18 and 75 years old with a cervical HPV16 infection that either progressed to CIN3+ or cleared (not recorded which).

With regard to this clone: Sequencing ends 3 residues short of the CDR3 end; the germline J gene provides the rest. The chain joins TRBV4-1 to TRBJ2-5; 8 bases agree with TRBD2. The germline V gene encodes CDR1 MGHRA and CDR2 YSYEKL. Losses at the gene ends were 2 bases for V and 3 bases for J; bases not matched to a gene: 8. CDR3 size: 16 residues. This CDR3 is CASSQILRGGEETQYF. The CDR3 bases that were read are TGCGCCAGCAGCCAAATATTACGGGGGGGCGAAGAGACC.

About this clone: The read falls 3 residues short of the CDR3 end, and the missing part is taken from the germline J gene. This rearrangement joins TRBV5-1 to TRBJ1-1; 7 bases are shared with TRBD1. CDR3 length equals 17 residues. V was clipped by 4 bases and J by 1 base; unmatched bases: 13. The V gene's germline CDR1 is SGHRS and CDR2 YFSETQ. CDR3 sequence reads: CASSLIDLDRRNTEAFF. CDR3 DNA (partial): TGCGCCAGCAGCCTCATAGACCTGGACAGGAGGAACACTGAA.